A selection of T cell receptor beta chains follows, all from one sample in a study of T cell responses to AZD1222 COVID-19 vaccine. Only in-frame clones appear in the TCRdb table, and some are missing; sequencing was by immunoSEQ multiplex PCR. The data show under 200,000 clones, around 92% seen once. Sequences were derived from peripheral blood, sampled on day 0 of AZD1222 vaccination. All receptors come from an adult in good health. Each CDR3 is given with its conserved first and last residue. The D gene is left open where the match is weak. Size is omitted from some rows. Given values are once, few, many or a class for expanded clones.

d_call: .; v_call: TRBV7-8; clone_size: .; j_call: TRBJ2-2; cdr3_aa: CASSLWGRASGELFF; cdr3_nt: TGTGCCAGCAGCTTATGGGGCCGTGCGTCCGGGGAGCTGTTTTTT
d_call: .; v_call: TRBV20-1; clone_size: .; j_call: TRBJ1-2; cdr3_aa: CSARGGNGYTF; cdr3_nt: TGCAGTGCTAGGGGCGGGAATGGCTACACCTTC
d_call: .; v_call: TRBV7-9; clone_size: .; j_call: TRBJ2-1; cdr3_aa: CASSPTAGRINEQFF; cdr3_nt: TGTGCCAGCAGCCCAACCGCGGGACGGATCAATGAGCAGTTCTTC
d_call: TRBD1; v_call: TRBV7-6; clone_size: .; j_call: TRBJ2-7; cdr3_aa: CASSLAGTGTGGREQYF; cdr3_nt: TGTGCCAGCAGCTTAGCAGGGACCGGGACAGGGGGCCGCGAGCAGTACTTC
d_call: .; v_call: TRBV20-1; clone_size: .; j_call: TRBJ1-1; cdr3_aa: CSASKWGAFF; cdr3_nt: TGCAGTGCTAGTAAGTGGGGAGCTTTCTTT
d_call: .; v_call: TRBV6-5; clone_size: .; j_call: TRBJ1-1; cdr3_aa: CASRTLEAFF; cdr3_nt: TGTGCCAGCCGGACACTTGAAGCTTTCTTT
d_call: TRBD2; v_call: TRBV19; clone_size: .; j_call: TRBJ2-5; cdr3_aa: CASSAGTSGRETQYF; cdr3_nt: TGTGCCAGTAGTGCCGGGACTAGCGGGAGGGAGACCCAGTACTTC
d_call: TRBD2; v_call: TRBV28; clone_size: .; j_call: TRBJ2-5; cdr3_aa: CASLGGLAGEETQYF; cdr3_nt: TGTGCCTCACTTGGGGGACTAGCGGGAGAAGAGACCCAGTACTTC
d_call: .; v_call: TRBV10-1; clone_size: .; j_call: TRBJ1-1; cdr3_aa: CASKGNLNTEAFF; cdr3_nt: TGCGCCAGCAAGGGGAACCTGAACACTGAAGCTTTCTTT
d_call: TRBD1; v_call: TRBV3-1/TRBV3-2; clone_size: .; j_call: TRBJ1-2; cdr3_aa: CASSLGQGADGYTF; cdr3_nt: TGTGCCAGCAGCCTGGGACAGGGGGCAGATGGCTACACCTTC
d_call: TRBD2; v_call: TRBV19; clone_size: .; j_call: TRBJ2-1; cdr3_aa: CASSIGVSGRAFEQFF; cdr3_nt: TGTGCCAGTAGTATAGGTGTTAGCGGGAGGGCCTTTGAGCAGTTCTTC
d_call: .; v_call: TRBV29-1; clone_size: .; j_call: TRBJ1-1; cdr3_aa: CSALGTFAAFF; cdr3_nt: TGCAGCGCCCTCGGGACTTTTGCGGCTTTCTTT
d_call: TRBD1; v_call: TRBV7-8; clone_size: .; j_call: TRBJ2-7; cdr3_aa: CASSSTTGGSYEQYF; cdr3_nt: TGTGCCAGCAGTTCGACGACAGGGGGCTCCTACGAGCAGTACTTC
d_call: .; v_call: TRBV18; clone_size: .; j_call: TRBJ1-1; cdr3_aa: CASSPLNTEAFF; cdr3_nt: TGTGCCAGCTCACCACTGAACACTGAAGCTTTCTTT
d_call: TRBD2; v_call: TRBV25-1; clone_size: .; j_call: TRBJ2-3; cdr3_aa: CASSEFPGRLAPTDTQYF; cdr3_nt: TGTGCCAGCAGTGAATTTCCCGGCCGACTAGCGCCCACAGATACGCAGTATTTT
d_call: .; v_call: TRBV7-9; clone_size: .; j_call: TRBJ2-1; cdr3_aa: CASSLGATNEQFF; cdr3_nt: TGTGCCAGCAGCTTAGGCGCTACAAATGAGCAGTTCTTC
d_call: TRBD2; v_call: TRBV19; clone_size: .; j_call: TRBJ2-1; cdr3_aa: CASAGGLAGGNEQFF; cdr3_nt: TGTGCCAGTGCCGGTGGACTAGCGGGAGGTAATGAGCAGTTCTTC
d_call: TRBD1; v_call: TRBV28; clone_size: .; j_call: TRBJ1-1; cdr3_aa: CASSARTGKAEAFF; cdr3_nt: TGTGCCAGCAGCGCGCGGACAGGGAAGGCTGAAGCTTTCTTT
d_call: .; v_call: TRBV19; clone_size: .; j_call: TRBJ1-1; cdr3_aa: CASSILNTEAFF; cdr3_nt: TGTGCCAGTAGTATTCTGAACACTGAAGCTTTCTTT
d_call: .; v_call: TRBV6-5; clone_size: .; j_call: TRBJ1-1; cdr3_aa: CASTPRGSVTEAFF; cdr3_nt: TGTGCCAGCACTCCGAGGGGTTCTGTCACTGAAGCTTTCTTT
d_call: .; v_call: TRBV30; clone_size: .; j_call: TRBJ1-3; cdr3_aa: CAWSLGIGNTIYF; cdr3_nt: TGTGCCTGGAGTCTGGGGATTGGAAACACCATATATTTT
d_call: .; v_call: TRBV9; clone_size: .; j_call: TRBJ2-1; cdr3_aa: CASSVSLASYNEQFF; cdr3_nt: TGTGCCAGCAGCGTCAGCTTGGCCTCCTACAATGAGCAGTTCTTC
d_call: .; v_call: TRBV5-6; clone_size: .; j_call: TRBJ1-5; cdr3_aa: CASSLFGGGSNQPQHF; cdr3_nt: TGTGCCAGCAGCTTGTTCGGCGGGGGAAGCAATCAGCCCCAGCATTTT
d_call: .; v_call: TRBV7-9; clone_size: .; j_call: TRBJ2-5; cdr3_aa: CASSLNPGETQYF; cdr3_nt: TGTGCCAGCAGCCTCAACCCGGGGGAGACCCAGTACTTC
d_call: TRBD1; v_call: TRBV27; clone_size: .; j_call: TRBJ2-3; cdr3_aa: CASSDRVTDTQYF; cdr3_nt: TGTGCCAGCAGCGACAGGGTCACAGATACGCAGTATTTT
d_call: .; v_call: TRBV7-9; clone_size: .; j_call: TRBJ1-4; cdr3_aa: CASSLGNRDGLFF; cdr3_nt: TGTGCCAGCAGCTTAGGGAACCGTGATGGGCTGTTTTTT
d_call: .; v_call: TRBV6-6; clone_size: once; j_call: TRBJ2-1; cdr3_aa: CASSSADEQFF; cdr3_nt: TGTGCCAGCAGTTCAGCAGATGAGCAGTTCTTC
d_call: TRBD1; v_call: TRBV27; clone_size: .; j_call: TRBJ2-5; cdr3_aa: CASSPTKDRDQETQYF; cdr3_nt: TGTGCCAGCAGTCCCACAAAAGACAGGGACCAAGAGACCCAGTACTTC
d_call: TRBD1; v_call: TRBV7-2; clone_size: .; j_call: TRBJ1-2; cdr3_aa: CASDSRGDRGRSYGYTF; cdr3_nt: TGTGCCAGCGACTCACGAGGGGACAGGGGGCGAAGCTATGGCTACACCTTC
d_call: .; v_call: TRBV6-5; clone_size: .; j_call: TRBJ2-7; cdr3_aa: CASSYSGSYEQYF; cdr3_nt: TGTGCCAGCAGTTACTCGGGGAGTTACGAGCAGTACTTC
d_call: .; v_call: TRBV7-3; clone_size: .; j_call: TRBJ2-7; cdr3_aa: CASSRGRLQYF; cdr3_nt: TGTGCCAGCAGCCGGGGACGCTTACAGTACTTC
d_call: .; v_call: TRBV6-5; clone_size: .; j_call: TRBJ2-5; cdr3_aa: CASSTGGGKETQYF; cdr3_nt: TGTGCCAGCAGTACCGGCGGGGGCAAGGAGACCCAGTACTTC
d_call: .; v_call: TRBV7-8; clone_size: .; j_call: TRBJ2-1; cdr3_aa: CASTDDVYNEQFF; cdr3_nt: TGTGCCAGCACCGATGATGTCTACAATGAGCAGTTCTTC
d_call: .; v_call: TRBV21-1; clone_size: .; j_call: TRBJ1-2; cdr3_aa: CASSKRGRYGYTF; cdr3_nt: TGTGCCAGCAGCAAGAGAGGGAGGTATGGCTACACCTTC
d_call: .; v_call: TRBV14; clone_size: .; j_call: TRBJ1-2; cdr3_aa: CASSPGDRFGGYTF; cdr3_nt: TGTGCCAGCAGCCCCGGAGATAGGTTCGGTGGCTACACCTTC
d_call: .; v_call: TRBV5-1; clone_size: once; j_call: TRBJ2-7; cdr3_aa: CASSYVGNEQYF; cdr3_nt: TGCGCCAGCAGCTATGTAGGCAACGAGCAGTACTTC
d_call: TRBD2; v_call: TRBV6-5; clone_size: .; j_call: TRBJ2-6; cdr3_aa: CAIAGGPGANVLTF; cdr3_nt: TGTGCCATCGCGGGGGGCCCTGGGGCCAACGTCCTGACTTTC
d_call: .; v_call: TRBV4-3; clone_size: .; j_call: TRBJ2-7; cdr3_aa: CASSQELGVGYEQYF; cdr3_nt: TGCGCCAGCAGCCAAGAGCTCGGGGTCGGCTACGAGCAGTACTTC
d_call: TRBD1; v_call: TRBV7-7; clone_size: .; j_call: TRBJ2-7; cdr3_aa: CASSPMTGTGSLEQYF; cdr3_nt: TGTGCTAGCAGCCCAATGACCGGGACAGGGAGTCTCGAGCAGTACTTC
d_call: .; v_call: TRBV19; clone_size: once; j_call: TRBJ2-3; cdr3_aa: CASSSPRGNTDTQYF; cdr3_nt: TGTGCCAGTAGCAGTCCCCGCGGCAACACAGATACGCAGTATTTT